The text below deals with one TCR beta chain. Its antigen is as yet unknown. This specimen belongs to a study of regulatory dendritic cells for organ transplantation. Overall study findings and caveats: Memory T cells were less diverse than naive, with memory CD8+ most oligoclonal. Considerable individual heterogeneity was seen in alloreactive memory CD8+ T cells.

Naive CD45RA+ and memory CD45RO+ CD4+ or CD8+ T cells were FACS-sorted. Libraries were prepared by immunoSEQ multiplex PCR; TCRdb keeps only in-frame clonotypes and omits some of them. The sample includes some 12,000 clones, roughly 70% of them seen just once. Deletions cut 4 bases from V and 10 bases from J, with 8 bases between. The CDR3 sequence is 11 residues long. Germline CDR1 SGHAT, CDR2 FQNNGV. Sequencing was done on a sample of memory CD8+ T cells from blood. Subset denoted: CD45RO+ memory T cells. The receptor comes from a human donor in good health. The J gene is TRBJ2-1, the V gene TRBV11-2; D ambiguous. The CDR3 DNA is TGTGCCAGCAGCTACCGCCGGGAGCAGTTCTTC. This encodes CASSYRREQFF.